This T cell receptor beta chain was identified in a study of cytomegalovirus exposure and HLA in healthy donors. Findings and limits, study-wide: Reportedly, TCR beta sequences accurately predicted HLA-A and HLA-B alleles in most subjects. Near-uniform donor sequencing depth was presumed by presence/absence analyses.

To note about this clone: Its antigen is still unknown.

The CDR3 loop spans 15 amino acids. CDR1 and CDR2 (germline): GTSNPN, SVGIG (reference sequence). V was shortened by 3 bases and J by 2 bases, with 17 bases between the two germline ends. PCR employed 60 Vbeta and 13 Jbeta primers. The repertoire was sequenced with immunoSEQ multiplex PCR; TCRdb's copy has only in-frame clones and lacks some. The table has 55,000 to 75,000 clones, approximately 80% seen once; the top ten hold around 3%. The material sequenced was PBMCs. The chain links TRBV30 to TRBJ2-7, with D tentatively TRBD1 (5 bases). This clonotype was sampled from a girl between 10 and 17 years old in good health and CMV-seropositive. The CDR3 DNA follows: TGTGCCTGGAGCAAAGGCCAGGGTCGGCCCTACGAGCAGTACTTC. As protein: CAWSKGQGRPYEQYF.